Below are 30 T cell receptor beta chains sequenced from a single sample in a study of lymphopenia after photon versus proton radiotherapy. Data came from immunoSEQ multiplex PCR; TCRdb stores just in-frame clones and leaves some out. The sample shows 35,000 to 50,000 clones, more than 85% of them seen only once. The material was peripheral blood, obtained from a patient treated with photon-based radiotherapy. These receptors were collected from a man aged 60 to 69 with cholangiocarcinoma.

The V and J genes are TRBV6-5 and TRBJ2-1, with TRBD1 matching 10 bases. Trimming took 6 bases from V and 5 from J; bases not matched to a gene: 7. In germline, CDR1 is MNHEY, CDR2 SVGAGI. The CDR3 consists of 15 residues. The CDR3 DNA sequence: TGTGCCAGCAGGTACGACGGGACAGGGGACAATGAGCAGTTCTTC. It is translated as CASRYDGTGDNEQFF.

The chain joins TRBV19 to TRBJ2-1, with TRBD2 matching over 9 bases. Germline-derived CDR1 and CDR2 are LNHDA and SQIVND (reference sequence). The CDR3 sequence is 14 residues long. Trimming took 4 bases from V and 6 from J; bases not matched to a gene: 4. The CDR3 DNA reads TGTGCCAGTAGTACGGCGGGGGGGGTCAATGAGCAGTTCTTC. Protein: CASSTAGGVNEQFF.

The chain combines TRBV21-1 with TRBJ1-3. TRBV21-1 is given as a pseudogene. There are 15 residues in the CDR3. In nucleotides, the CDR3 is TGTGCCAGCACTCCCAGCCGAACCTCTGGAAACACCATATATTTT. Translating gives CASTPSRTSGNTIYF.

This clone is a singleton in its sample. This rearrangement joins TRBV6-5 to TRBJ2-1; TRBD2 agrees at 12 bases. Germline CDR1 reads MNHEY; CDR2 reads SVGAGI. The CDR3 spans 15 residues. J was trimmed by 4 bases and V by 6 bases; bases with no gene match: 4. CDR3 bases: TGTGCCAGCAGACCCGGGACTAGCGGGTACAATGAGCAGTTCTTC. This gives the protein CASRPGTSGYNEQFF.

The chain is built from TRBV28 and TRBJ2-7; 8 nucleotides match TRBD1. The CDR3 length is 13 residues. V was pared by 11 bases and J by 4 bases, with 10 bases of the junction left unmatched. Germline CDR1 reads MDHEN; CDR2 reads SYDVKM. CDR3 sequence (DNA): TGTGCCGTCCTGAGGACAGGGTATTACGAGCAGTACTTC. It codes for CAVLRTGYYEQYF.

The chain joins TRBV2 to TRBJ1-1, with D hard to call. The germline CDR1 and CDR2 sequences are SNHLY and FYNNEI. V lost 5 bases, J lost 2 bases, and 0 bases lay in between. The CDR3 sequence is 10 residues long. The DNA of the CDR3 is TGTGCCAGCAGTAACACTGAAGCTTTCTTT. Its protein product is CASSNTEAFF. The whole variable domain, remainder taken from reference TRBV2 and TRBJ1-1, is EPEVTQTPSHQVTQMGQEVILRCVPISNHLYFYWYRQILGQKVEFLVSFYNNEISEKSEIFDDQFSVERPDGSNFTLKIRSTKLEDSAMYFCASSNTEAFFGQGTRLTVV.

This clone has only one observation. The V and J genes are TRBV7-8 and TRBJ1-6, with a tentative D call TRBD1 (5 bases). Trimming pared 1 base from V and 9 bases from J, leaving 13 bases between. Germline CDR1 SGHVS, CDR2 FQNEAQ. The CDR3 length is 15 residues. Written as DNA, the CDR3 is TGTGCCAGCAGCTTAGTGGTACAGGCGGGTTCACCCCTCCACTTT. It yields the protein CASSLVVQAGSPLHF.

The V call is TRBV21-1, the J call TRBJ2-3; the listed D gene, TRBD1, was not tested against the DNA. TRBV21-1 is annotated as a pseudogene. The CDR3 extends over 16 amino acids. This CDR3 reads CASSSSGQGCTDTQYF. The CDR3 DNA sequence: TGTGCCAGCAGCAGTTCGGGACAGGGGTGCACAGATACGCAGTATTTT.

The V and J genes are TRBV19 and TRBJ1-4; D perhaps matches TRBD1 (6 bases). CDR1 and CDR2 from the germline V gene are LNHDA and SQIVND (reference sequence). V lost 4 bases, J lost 5 bases, and 17 bases lay in between. The CDR3 is 16 residues long. CDR3 bases: TGTGCCAGTAGTAGCCTCACAGGGAGCGTCAATGAAAAACTGTTTTTT. Translating gives CASSSLTGSVNEKLFF.

CDR3: CASSPLYSGNTIYF. CDR3 sequence (DNA): TGTGCCAGCAGCCCACTATACTCTGGAAACACCATATATTTT. The chain has TRBV7-2 and TRBJ1-3, with D unclear. The CDR3 spans 14 residues. V was pared by 5 bases and J by 0 bases, with 8 bases between. CDR1 and CDR2 from the germline V gene are SGHTA and FQGNSA.

The rearrangement uses TRBV4-1 and TRBJ2-3, with 7 bases lining up with TRBD2. The CDR3 contains 19 residues. The germline V gene has CDR1 MGHRA and CDR2 YSYEKL. With 0 bases clipped from V and 0 bases from J, the junction kept 12 bases outside the gene matches. The CDR3 sequence: CASSQDNGGRPPSTDTQYF. The CDR3 DNA is TGCGCCAGCAGCCAAGACAATGGCGGGAGACCACCTAGCACAGATACGCAGTATTTT.

The chain is built from TRBV2 and TRBJ1-4; 7 bases fit TRBD1. V dropped 8 bases and J dropped 7; count of bases not matched to a gene: 10. This CDR3 has 14 residues. Germline loops: CDR1 SNHLY, CDR2 FYNNEI. As DNA, the CDR3 is TGTGCCAGCGATACCACAGGGGAAGGTGAAAAACTGTTTTTT. It yields the protein CASDTTGEGEKLFF.

V and J are TRBV28 and TRBJ1-2, with no clear D. The CDR3 totals 15 residues. V was shortened by 5 bases and J by 6 bases, with 19 bases between the two germline ends. Germline CDR1 is MDHEN and CDR2 is SYDVKM. The CDR3 spells CASSQSQEQNHGYTF. The CDR3 DNA reads TGTGCCAGCAGTCAATCCCAGGAGCAAAACCATGGCTACACCTTC.

This clone turned up a few times. This sequence joins TRBV27 and TRBJ2-5, with 12 bases fitting TRBD2. The trim removed 6 bases at V and 5 bases at J, leaving 4 bases unmatched. The germline V gene encodes CDR1 MNHEY and CDR2 SMNVEV (reference sequence). CDR3 size: 14 residues. DNA for the CDR3: TGTGCCAGCAGACGACTAGCGGGGGCGGAGACCCAGTACTTC. Protein product: CASRRLAGAETQYF.

The rearrangement links TRBV7-9 to TRBJ2-5; a possible D gene is TRBD1 (5 bases). CDR1 is SEHNR and CDR2 is FQNEAQ in the germline V gene (reference sequence). The CDR3 runs 13 residues. The V end was cut by 1 base, the J end by 4 bases, with 7 bases between. CDR3 DNA: TGTGCCAGCAGCTTAGTCCAGGGAGAGACCCAGTACTTC. Protein: CASSLVQGETQYF.

This sequence joins TRBV7-2 and TRBJ2-7; 8 bases fit TRBD1. V lost 1 base to trimming and J lost 5 bases; unmatched junction nucleotides: 1. This CDR3 spans 13 amino acids. CDR1 SGHTA and CDR2 FQGNSA come from the germline V gene. The CDR3 sequence is CASSLDRGDEQYF. The CDR3, as DNA: TGTGCCAGCAGCTTAGACAGGGGGGACGAGCAGTACTTC.

The CDR3 DNA reads as TGTGCCAGCTCACCAGGGGCAGCTAACTATGGCTACACCTTC. Translated, it gives CASSPGAANYGYTF. The chain has TRBV18 and TRBJ1-2; maybe TRBD1 (5 bases). The CDR3 runs to 14 residues. The germline gives CDR1 KGHSH, CDR2 LQKENI. Between the trimmed V and J ends, which lost 2 bases and 0 bases, there was a span of 7 bases.

The rearrangement uses TRBV28 and TRBJ2-7; D remains ambiguous. This CDR3 comprises 15 residues. Germline lookup yields CDR1 MDHEN and CDR2 SYDVKM. The V and J ends lost 7 bases and 0 bases respectively, with 16 bases between them. CDR3 sequence (DNA): TGTGCCAGCATAACACCAGGCACAAGCTCCTACGAGCAGTACTTC. It encodes CASITPGTSSYEQYF.

This chain joins TRBV6-5 and TRBJ2-7; 10 nucleotides align to TRBD2. The CDR3 spans 15 residues. The V segment lost 5 bases and the J segment 3 bases; nucleotides outside the gene matches: 7. Germline V lookup: CDR1 MNHEY, CDR2 SVGAGI. This CDR3 is CASSPDSGRVYEQYF. The CDR3 nucleotides are TGTGCCAGCAGTCCAGACAGCGGGAGGGTCTACGAGCAGTACTTC.

The chain joins TRBV4-3 to TRBJ2-7; D gene uncertain. With 4 bases removed from V and 7 bases from J, the gap between germline ends came to 14 bases. The CDR3 sequence is 13 residues long. The germline V gene has CDR1 LGHNA and CDR2 YSLEER. CDR3 DNA: TGCGCCAGCAGCCCTTCCCAGTGGGTAGAGCAGTACTTC. Encoded protein: CASSPSQWVEQYF.

The V gene is TRBV15, the J gene TRBJ1-4, with a weak D call TRBD1 (5 bases). The CDR3 has 15 amino acids. The V end was cut by 0 bases, the J end by 6 bases, with 11 bases between. From germline, CDR1 is LNHNV and CDR2 YYDKDF (reference sequence). The CDR3 DNA follows: TGTGCCACCAGCAGAGATCGGGGGTGGGATGAAAAACTGTTTTTT. Protein sequence: CATSRDRGWDEKLFF.

V gene TRBV7-2 combines with J gene TRBJ1-6, with D uncertain. Germline CDR1 SGHTA, CDR2 FQGNSA. Deletions cut 3 bases from V and 0 bases from J, with 3 bases between. The length of the CDR3 is 14 residues. The CDR3 sequence is CASSLDSYNSPLHF. In DNA form, the CDR3 reads TGTGCCAGCAGCTTGGACTCCTATAATTCACCCCTCCACTTT.

The chain couples TRBV6-6 to TRBJ1-4; a possible D gene is TRBD1 (6 bases). CDR3 length: 13 amino acids. V gave up 5 bases and J gave up 12 bases, with 16 bases separating them. The germline V gene has CDR1 MNHNY and CDR2 SVGAGI (reference sequence). For the CDR3, the DNA is TGTGCCAGCAGTGAGACGGGGGCGGAGGAACTGTTTTTT. Translation: CASSETGAEELFF.

The J gene is TRBJ1-2, the V gene TRBV11-2; 7 nucleotides match TRBD1. The length of the CDR3 is 14 residues. Trimming removed 7 bases from V and 7 bases from J; junction bases left unmatched: 12. Germline-derived CDR1 and CDR2 are SGHAT and FQNNGV. The CDR3 DNA reads TGTGCCAGCAACTCACAGGGGACACGGAGTGGCTACACCTTC. Its protein is CASNSQGTRSGYTF.

The chain carries TRBV11-2 and TRBJ2-3; a possible D gene is TRBD2 (6 bases). CDR3 length: 15 residues. Germline V gives CDR1 SGHAT, CDR2 FQNNGV. Deletions cut 8 bases from V and 7 bases from J, with 22 bases between. CDR3: CASLGTPLTPNTQYF. DNA of the CDR3: TGTGCCAGCCTCGGGACTCCTCTCACCCCTAATACGCAGTATTTT.

The rearrangement links TRBV18 to TRBJ2-6; D is perhaps TRBD1 (5 bases). Germline V lookup: CDR1 KGHSH, CDR2 LQKENI. This CDR3 comprises 18 residues. The V and J ends lost 3 bases and 0 bases respectively, with 15 bases between them. CDR3 DNA: TGTGCCAGCTCACCGATAACAGGCGGTAACTCTGGGGCCAACGTCCTGACTTTC. Amino acid sequence: CASSPITGGNSGANVLTF.

CDR3: CASSLDRATNEKLFF. The CDR3 DNA reads TGTGCCAGCAGCCTAGACAGGGCAACTAATGAAAAACTGTTTTTT. The chain uses TRBV5-4 and TRBJ1-4; 7 bases map to TRBD1. J gave up 0 bases and V 4 bases, and 3 bases lay outside the gene matches. CDR3 size: 15 residues. Germline-derived CDR1 and CDR2 are SGHNT and YYREEE (reference sequence).

The J gene is TRBJ1-2, the V gene TRBV7-2, with D hard to call. V was cut by 1 base and J by 8 bases, with 11 bases left in between. The CDR3 length is 13 residues. Germline values: CDR1 SGHTA, CDR2 FQGNSA. CDR3 coding DNA: TGTGCCAGCAGCTTAGAAGGAGGGCGGGGCTACACCTTC. This gives the protein CASSLEGGRGYTF.

This clone was detected once. This sequence joins TRBV7-9 and TRBJ1-6, with D unresolved. In germline, CDR1 is SEHNR, CDR2 FQNEAQ (reference sequence). V was pared by 5 bases and J by 7 bases, with 6 bases between. The CDR3 loop spans 12 amino acids. CDR3 in DNA: TGTGCCAGCAGCAGGCCCAATTCACCCCTCCACTTT. Encoded protein: CASSRPNSPLHF. Looking up the rest from reference TRBV7-9 and TRBJ1-6 gives the full variable domain: DTGVSQNPRHKITKRGQNVTFRCDPISEHNRLYWYRQTLGQGPEFLTYFQNEAQLEKSRLLSDRFSAERPKGSFSTLEIQRTEQGDSAMYLCASSRPNSPLHFGNGTRLTVT.

The chain uses TRBV19 and TRBJ1-5, with D maybe TRBD1 (6 bases). The germline V gene encodes CDR1 LNHDA and CDR2 SQIVND (reference sequence). The CDR3 runs 17 residues. V shed 3 bases and J shed 0 bases, with 15 bases lying between them. The CDR3 spells CASSILAGDYSNQPQHF. The CDR3 DNA reads as TGTGCCAGTAGTATCCTGGCAGGGGACTATAGCAATCAGCCCCAGCATTTT.